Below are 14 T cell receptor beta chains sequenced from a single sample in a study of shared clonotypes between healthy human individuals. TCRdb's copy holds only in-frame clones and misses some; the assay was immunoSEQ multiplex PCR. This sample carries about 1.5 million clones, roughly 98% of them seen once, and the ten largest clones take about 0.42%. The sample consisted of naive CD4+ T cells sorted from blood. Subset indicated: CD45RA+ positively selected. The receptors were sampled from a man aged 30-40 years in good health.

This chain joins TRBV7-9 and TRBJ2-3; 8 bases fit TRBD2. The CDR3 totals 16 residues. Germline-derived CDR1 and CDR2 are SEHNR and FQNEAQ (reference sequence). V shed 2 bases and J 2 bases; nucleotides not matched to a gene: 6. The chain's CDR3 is CASSLLTGGITDTQYF. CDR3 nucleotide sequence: TGTGCCAGCAGCTTACTAACGGGGGGGATCACAGATACGCAGTATTTT.

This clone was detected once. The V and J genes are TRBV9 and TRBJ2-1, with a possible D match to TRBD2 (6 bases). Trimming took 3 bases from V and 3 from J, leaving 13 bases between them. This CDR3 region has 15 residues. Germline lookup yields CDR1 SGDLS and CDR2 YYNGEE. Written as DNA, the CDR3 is TGTGCCAGCAGCGCCGGGTCGGGAGACTACAATGAGCAGTTCTTC. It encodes CASSAGSGDYNEQFF.

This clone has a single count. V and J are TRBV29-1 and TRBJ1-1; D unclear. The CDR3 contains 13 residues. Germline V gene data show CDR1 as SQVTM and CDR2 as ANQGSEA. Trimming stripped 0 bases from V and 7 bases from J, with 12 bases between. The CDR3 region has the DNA TGCAGCGTTGAAGAGTTGTGGGAGAGTGAAGCTTTCTTT. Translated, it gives CSVEELWESEAFF.

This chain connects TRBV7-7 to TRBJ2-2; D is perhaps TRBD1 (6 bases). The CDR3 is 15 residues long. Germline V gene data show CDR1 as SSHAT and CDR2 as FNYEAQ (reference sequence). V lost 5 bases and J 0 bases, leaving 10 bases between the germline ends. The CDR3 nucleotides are TGTGCCAGCAGCCCAAGGACAGCGAACACCGGGGAGCTGTTTTTT. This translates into CASSPRTANTGELFF.

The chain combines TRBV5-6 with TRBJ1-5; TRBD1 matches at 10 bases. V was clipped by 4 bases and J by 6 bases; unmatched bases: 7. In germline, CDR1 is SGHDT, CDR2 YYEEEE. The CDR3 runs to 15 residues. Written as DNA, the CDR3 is TGTGCCAGCAGCGCGAAGACAGGGGGCGGTCAGCCCCAGCATTTT. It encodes CASSAKTGGGQPQHF.

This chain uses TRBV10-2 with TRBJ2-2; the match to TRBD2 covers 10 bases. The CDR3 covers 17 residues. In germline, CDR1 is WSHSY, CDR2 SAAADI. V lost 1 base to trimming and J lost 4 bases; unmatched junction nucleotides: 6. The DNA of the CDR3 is TGCGCCAGCAGTGAGTGGCTAGCGGGAGCCTTCACCGGGGAGCTGTTTTTT. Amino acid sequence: CASSEWLAGAFTGELFF.

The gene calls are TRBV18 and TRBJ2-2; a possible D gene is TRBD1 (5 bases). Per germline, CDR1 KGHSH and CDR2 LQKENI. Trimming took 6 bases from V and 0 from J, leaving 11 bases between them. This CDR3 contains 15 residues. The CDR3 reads CASSTLTANTGELFF. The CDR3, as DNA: TGTGCCAGCTCGACCCTGACAGCGAACACCGGGGAGCTGTTTTTT.

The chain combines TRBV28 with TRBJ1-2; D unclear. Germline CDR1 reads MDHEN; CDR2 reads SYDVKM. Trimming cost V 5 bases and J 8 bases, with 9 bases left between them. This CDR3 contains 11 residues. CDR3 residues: CASSGDWGYTF. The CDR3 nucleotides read TGTGCCAGCAGTGGGGATTGGGGCTACACCTTC.

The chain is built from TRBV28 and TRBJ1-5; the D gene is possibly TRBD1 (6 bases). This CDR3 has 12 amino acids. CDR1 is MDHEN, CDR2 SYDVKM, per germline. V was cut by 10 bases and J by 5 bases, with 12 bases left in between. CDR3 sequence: CATRQEYQPQHF. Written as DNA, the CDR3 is TGTGCCACCCGACAGGAGTATCAGCCCCAGCATTTT.

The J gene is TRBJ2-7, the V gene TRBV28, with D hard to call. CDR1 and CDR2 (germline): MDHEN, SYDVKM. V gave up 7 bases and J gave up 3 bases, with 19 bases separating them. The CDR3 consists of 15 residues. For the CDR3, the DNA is TGTGCCAGCAAGTTTAGAGGTAGAGACCTCTACGAGCAGTACTTC. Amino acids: CASKFRGRDLYEQYF. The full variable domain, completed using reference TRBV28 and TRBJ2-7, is DVKVTQSSRYLVKRTGEKVFLECVQDMDHENMFWYRQDPGLGLRLIYFSYDVKMKEKGDIPEGYSVSREKKERFSLILESASTNQTSMYLCASKFRGRDLYEQYFGPGTRLTVT.

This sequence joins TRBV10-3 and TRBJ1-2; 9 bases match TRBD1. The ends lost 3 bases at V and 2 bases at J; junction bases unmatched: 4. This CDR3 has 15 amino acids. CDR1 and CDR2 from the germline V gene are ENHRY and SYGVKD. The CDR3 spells CAISEQGALNYGYTF. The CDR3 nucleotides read TGTGCCATCAGTGAACAGGGGGCCCTGAACTATGGCTACACCTTC.

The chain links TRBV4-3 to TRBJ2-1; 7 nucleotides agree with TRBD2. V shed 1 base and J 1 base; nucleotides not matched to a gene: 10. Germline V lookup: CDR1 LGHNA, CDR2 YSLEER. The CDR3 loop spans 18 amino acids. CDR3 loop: CASSQGPVQGGSYNEQFF. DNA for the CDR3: TGCGCCAGCAGCCAAGGCCCTGTCCAGGGAGGGTCCTACAATGAGCAGTTCTTC.

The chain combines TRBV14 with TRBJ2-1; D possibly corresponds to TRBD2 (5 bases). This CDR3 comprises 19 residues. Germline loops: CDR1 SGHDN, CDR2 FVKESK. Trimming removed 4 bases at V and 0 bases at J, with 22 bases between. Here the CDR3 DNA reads TGTGCCAGCAGCCCGGGCCGAAGCCAGAGGGCAAGCTCCTACAATGAGCAGTTCTTC. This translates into CASSPGRSQRASSYNEQFF.

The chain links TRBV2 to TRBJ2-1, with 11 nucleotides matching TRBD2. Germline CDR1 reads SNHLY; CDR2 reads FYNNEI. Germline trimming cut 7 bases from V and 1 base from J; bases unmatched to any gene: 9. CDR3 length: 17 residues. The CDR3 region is CASTLDIAGGSYNEQFF. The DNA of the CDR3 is TGTGCCAGCACGTTAGATATAGCGGGAGGGTCCTACAATGAGCAGTTCTTC.